The 14 T cell receptor beta chains presented below share a single source sample, sequenced in a study of T cell responses to AZD1222 COVID-19 vaccine. Generated by immunoSEQ multiplex PCR, the TCRdb table keeps only in-frame clones and is missing some. The sample carries about 110,000 clones, about 90% recorded once. The sample consisted of peripheral blood, taken 28 days after the second AZD1222 dose. These receptors all come from an adult who received the AZD1222 COVID-19 vaccine.

The chain employs TRBV3-1 (or the pseudogene TRBV3-2) and TRBJ2-2; D unresolved. Trimming removed 5 bases at V and 5 bases at J, with 3 bases between. CDR3 length: 11 amino acids. CDR1 is LGHDT, CDR2 YNNKEL, per germline (reference sequence). For the CDR3, the DNA is TGTGCCAGCAGCGAAACCGGGGAGCTGTTTTTT. It is translated as CASSETGELFF.

The chain employs TRBV7-9 and TRBJ1-4; possibly TRBD1 for D (5 bases). In germline, CDR1 is SEHNR, CDR2 FQNEAQ (reference sequence). Trimming stripped 7 bases from V and 7 bases from J, with 13 bases between. The CDR3 has 13 amino acids. This chain's CDR3 is CASTVRGIEKLFF. DNA of the CDR3: TGTGCCAGCACCGTCCGGGGGATTGAAAAACTGTTTTTT.

The chain is built from TRBV6-2 or TRBV6-3 and TRBJ2-7; D is ambiguous. Trimming left V 6 bases short and J 4 bases short, with 19 bases between. Per germline, CDR1 MNHEY and CDR2 SVGEGT. CDR3 length: 15 residues. DNA for the CDR3: TGTGCCAGCAGCCGACCAGATGTACTATTATACGAGCAGTACTTC. Translated, it gives CASSRPDVLLYEQYF.

Only one count was recorded for this clone. The chain joins TRBV3-1 (or the pseudogene TRBV3-2) to TRBJ2-5; D not resolved. Germline loops: CDR1 LGHDT, CDR2 YNNKEL (reference sequence). V gave up 7 bases and J gave up 5 bases, with 20 bases separating them. The CDR3 loop spans 15 amino acids. The CDR3 is CASIVRVWVLETQYF. CDR3 in DNA: TGTGCCAGCATCGTCCGCGTCTGGGTCCTGGAGACCCAGTACTTC.

The chain recombines TRBV7-9 with TRBJ1-1; TRBD1 is a possible D gene (5 bases). This CDR3 comprises 14 residues. CDR1 and CDR2 from the germline V gene are SEHNR and FQNEAQ (reference sequence). Trimming left V 6 bases short and J 2 bases short, with 13 bases between. CDR3 protein: CASRPQGPNTEAFF. CDR3 nucleotide sequence: TGTGCCAGCAGACCCCAGGGACCCAACACTGAAGCTTTCTTT.

The chain recombines TRBV5-8 with TRBJ1-6; the D is unclear. The CDR3 totals 13 residues. Per the germline V gene, CDR1 is SGHTS and CDR2 is YDEGEE. V was pared by 9 bases and J by 7 bases, with 14 bases between. In DNA form, the CDR3 reads TGTGCCAACACCCGCTTGTTAAATTCACCCCTCCACTTT. It is translated as CANTRLLNSPLHF.

The V and J genes are TRBV7-9 and TRBJ2-3; no reliable D call. Trimming left V 10 bases short and J 2 bases short, with 19 bases between. The CDR3 is 15 residues long. The germline V gene encodes CDR1 SEHNR and CDR2 FQNEAQ (reference sequence). The CDR3 spells CATRPFFTHTDTQYF. DNA for the CDR3: TGTGCCACCAGGCCCTTCTTCACTCACACAGATACGCAGTATTTT.

The rearrangement joins TRBV11-2 to TRBJ1-3; the D is unclear. This CDR3 comprises 12 residues. V was trimmed by 5 bases and J by 7 bases, leaving 9 bases between them. Per the germline V gene, CDR1 is SGHAT and CDR2 is FQNNGV. CDR3 sequence (DNA): TGTGCCAGCAGCATTTCGGGGAACACCATATATTTT. It is translated as CASSISGNTIYF.

A few counts support this clone. The chain combines TRBV7-3 with TRBJ2-2; D remains unclear. The V gene's germline CDR1 is SGHTA and CDR2 FQGTGA. The CDR3 covers 13 residues. The V gene lost 4 bases and the J gene lost 5 bases, with 8 bases spanning the gap. The CDR3 here is CASSSQSTGELFF. The CDR3 bases are TGTGCCAGCAGCTCCCAGTCGACCGGGGAGCTGTTTTTT.

The gene calls are TRBV7-2 and TRBJ2-7, with D possibly matching TRBD2 (5 bases). V was cut by 5 bases and J by 6 bases, with 14 bases left in between. Germline loops: CDR1 SGHTA, CDR2 FQGNSA. The CDR3 totals 13 residues. The CDR3 loop reads CASSPSLAPEQYF. DNA of the CDR3: TGTGCCAGCAGCCCCAGCCTAGCACCCGAGCAGTACTTC.

This clone was recorded only once. The chain recombines TRBV5-1 with TRBJ2-5; D tentatively reads TRBD1 or TRBD2 (6 bases each). Trimming pared 4 bases from V and 5 bases from J, leaving 12 bases between. This CDR3 comprises 13 residues. Germline V gene sequence: CDR1 SGHRS, CDR2 YFSETQ. The CDR3, as DNA: TGCGCCAGCAGCACCGGGGGCGCGGAGACCCAGTACTTC. This codes for CASSTGGAETQYF.

The V call is TRBV5-1, the J call TRBJ1-1, with D uncertain. Trimming took 0 bases from V and 3 from J, leaving 6 bases between them. This CDR3 is built from 13 residues. Germline CDR1 SGHRS, CDR2 YFSETQ. The CDR3 protein is CASSLVPDTEAFF. Written as DNA, the CDR3 is TGCGCCAGCAGCTTGGTTCCGGACACTGAAGCTTTCTTT.

CDR3 in amino acids: CASSLAGAYEQYF. The CDR3 nucleotides are TGTGCCAGCAGCTTAGCGGGGGCCTACGAGCAGTACTTC. The genes are TRBV11-2 and TRBJ2-7; D perhaps matches TRBD2 (6 bases). This CDR3 contains 13 residues. CDR1 SGHAT and CDR2 FQNNGV come from the germline V gene. The ends were cut back, 1 base at V and 2 bases at J, with 6 bases in the middle. The full variable domain, its missing parts supplied by reference TRBV11-2 and TRBJ2-7, is EAGVAQSPRYKIIEKRQSVAFWCNPISGHATLYWYQQILGQGPKLLIQFQNNGVVDDSQLPKDRFSAERLKGVDSTLKIQPAKLEDSAVYLCASSLAGAYEQYFGPGTRLTVT.

The chain uses TRBV3-1 (or the pseudogene TRBV3-2) and TRBJ2-1; 13 nucleotides line up with TRBD2. The CDR3 runs to 16 residues. Trimming took 4 bases from V and 2 from J; bases not matched to a gene: 2. In germline, CDR1 is LGHDT, CDR2 YNNKEL (reference sequence). The CDR3 sequence: CASSPTSGGAYNEQFF. CDR3 bases: TGTGCCAGCAGCCCCACTAGCGGGGGGGCCTACAATGAGCAGTTCTTC.